This note documents a single T cell receptor beta chain sequence. The antigen is unknown. The data belong to a study of cytomegalovirus exposure and HLA in healthy donors. Study-wide findings and caveats: A link between a missense DCLRE1C variant and TCR beta V- and J-gene trimming emerged from a later analysis.

This CDR3 region has 15 residues. The germline CDR1 and CDR2 sequences are SGHNT and YYREEE (reference sequence). Trimming shortened V by 9 bases and J by 1 base, and 19 bases separated the two germline ends. The PCR had 60 Vbeta and 13 Jbeta primers. This table comes from immunoSEQ multiplex PCR, and its TCRdb copy is limited to in-frame clones, with some not included. Of about 140,000 clones in the sample, approximately 73% were seen once. The sequenced material came from PBMCs. The genes are TRBV5-4 and TRBJ1-1; a possible D gene is TRBD1 (5 bases). The TCR comes from a woman aged 40 to 55 in good health and CMV-seronegative. CDR3 residues: CATKGLSEGNTEAFF. Written as DNA, the CDR3 is TGTGCCACCAAGGGGCTATCGGAAGGGAACACTGAAGCTTTCTTT.